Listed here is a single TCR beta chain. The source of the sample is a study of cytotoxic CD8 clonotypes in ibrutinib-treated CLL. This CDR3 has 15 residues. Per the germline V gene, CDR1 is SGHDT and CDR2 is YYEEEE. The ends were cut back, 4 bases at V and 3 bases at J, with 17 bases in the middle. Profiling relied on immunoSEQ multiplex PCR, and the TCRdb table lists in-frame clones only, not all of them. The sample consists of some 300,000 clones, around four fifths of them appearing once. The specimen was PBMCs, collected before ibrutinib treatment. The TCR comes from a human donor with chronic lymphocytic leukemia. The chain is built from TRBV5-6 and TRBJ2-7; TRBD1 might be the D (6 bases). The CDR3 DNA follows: TGTGCCAGCAGCGAGAGACAGGCGAATCACTACGAGCAGTACTTC. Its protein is CASSERQANHYEQYF.